Following are 25 T cell receptor beta chains from one sample sequenced in a study of blood T cell repertoires in COVID-19. Assay: immunoSEQ multiplex PCR; the TCRdb copy retains only in-frame clones and omits some. The table lists 220,000 or so clones, approximately 80% of them singletons, with about 1.3% in the top ten. Sequences were obtained from PBMCs or T cells enriched from blood (not recorded which). Receptors were obtained from a woman aged 40 to 50 with acute COVID-19.

DNA for the CDR3: TGTGCCAGCAGCTTAGGGCTGAGTTCGGGCACTGAAGCTTTCTTT. Its protein product is CASSLGLSSGTEAFF. This chain joins TRBV7-9 and TRBJ1-1; D is unresolved. V lost 1 base and J 4 bases, leaving 13 bases between the germline ends. CDR3 length equals 15 residues. From germline, CDR1 is SEHNR and CDR2 FQNEAQ (reference sequence).

The chain is built from TRBV10-3 and TRBJ1-1, with D hard to call. Looked up from germline, CDR1 is ENHRY and CDR2 is SYGVKD. The CDR3 runs 14 residues. The ends were cut back, 0 bases at V and 1 base at J, with 6 bases in the middle. This CDR3 is CAISESNGNTEAFF. In nucleotides, the CDR3 is TGTGCCATCAGTGAGTCGAACGGGAACACTGAAGCTTTCTTT.

The V gene is TRBV30, the J gene TRBJ1-5; TRBD1 agrees at 12 bases. The germline V gene encodes CDR1 GTSNPN and CDR2 SVGIG (reference sequence). There are 16 residues in the CDR3. V was clipped by 1 base and J by 6 bases; unmatched bases: 7. The CDR3, as DNA: TGTGCCTGGAGTGGGTTGGGACAGGGGGCAAGTCAGCCCCAGCATTTT. It is translated as CAWSGLGQGASQPQHF.

V is TRBV7-9 and J is TRBJ1-4; TRBD1 is a possible D gene (6 bases). Germline V gene sequence: CDR1 SEHNR, CDR2 FQNEAQ (reference sequence). Between the trimmed V and J ends, which lost 5 bases and 1 base, there was a span of 11 bases. The CDR3 runs 15 residues. The CDR3 reads CASSPRGGTNEKLFF. The CDR3 coding sequence is TGTGCCAGCAGCCCCAGGGGCGGAACTAATGAAAAACTGTTTTTT.

The chain has TRBV29-1 and TRBJ1-1; D call uncertain. The CDR3 totals 10 residues. V lost 6 bases to trimming and J lost 2 bases, with 4 bases between them. CDR1 and CDR2 from the germline V gene are SQVTM and ANQGSEA. CDR3: CSVSNTEAFF. CDR3 DNA sequence: TGCAGCGTAAGCAACACTGAAGCTTTCTTT.

The V call is TRBV29-1, the J call TRBJ1-1; perhaps TRBD1 as D (5 bases). The V gene lost 4 bases and the J gene lost 7 bases, with 7 bases spanning the gap. CDR3 length equals 10 residues. CDR1 and CDR2 (germline): SQVTM, ANQGSEA. In nucleotides, the CDR3 is TGCAGCGTTGGACAGCTTGAAGCTTTCTTT. Protein product: CSVGQLEAFF.

The gene calls are TRBV3-1 (or the pseudogene TRBV3-2) and TRBJ1-2; a weak D match, TRBD1 (6 bases). The CDR3 sequence is 14 residues long. CDR1 and CDR2 (germline): LGHDT, YNNKEL (reference sequence). Trimming removed 1 base at V and 5 bases at J, with 11 bases between. CDR3 DNA sequence: TGTGCCAGCAGCCAAGGGACAGTGGTGTATGGCTACACCTTC. It codes for CASSQGTVVYGYTF.

This clone showed up just once. The genes are TRBV6-6 and TRBJ1-3; no clear D. This CDR3 region has 14 residues. Trimming shortened V by 6 bases and J by 4 bases, and 13 bases separated the two germline ends. Germline V gene lookup returns CDR1 MNHNY and CDR2 SVGAGI (reference sequence). CDR3 DNA: TGTGCCAGCAGCGGGGTGACATCAGGAAACACCATATATTTT. It specifies CASSGVTSGNTIYF.

CDR3 sequence (DNA): TGTGCCAGCAGCCTGGACAGCCGGATAGAAGAGACCCAGTACTTC. This sequence encodes CASSLDSRIEETQYF. The genes are TRBV7-3 and TRBJ2-5, with D perhaps TRBD1 (6 bases). V lost 5 bases to trimming and J lost 3 bases, with 16 bases between them. The CDR3 loop spans 15 amino acids. Germline CDR1 and CDR2: SGHTA and FQGTGA.

The V gene is TRBV4-2, the J gene TRBJ2-7; TRBD1 is a possible D gene (6 bases). CDR3 length: 16 amino acids. CDR1 and CDR2 from the germline V gene are LGHNA and YNFKEQ. Trimming shortened V by 4 bases and J by 2 bases, and 18 bases separated the two germline ends. Here the CDR3 reads CASSPYLGDTAYEQYF. The DNA for the CDR3 is TGTGCCAGCAGCCCCTACCTTGGGGACACTGCCTACGAGCAGTACTTC.

The chain links TRBV7-8 to TRBJ1-1; TRBD1 might be the D (6 bases). The germline V gene encodes CDR1 SGHVS and CDR2 FQNEAQ. V was cut by 3 bases and J by 1 base, with 9 bases left in between. CDR3 length: 14 amino acids. For the CDR3, the DNA is TGTGCCAGCAGCTTTACAGGGACGAACACTGAAGCTTTCTTT. Its translation is CASSFTGTNTEAFF.

V gene TRBV6-1 combines with J gene TRBJ2-7; no reliable D call. Germline CDR1 is MNHNS and CDR2 is SASEGT. There are 15 residues in the CDR3. Trimming pared 3 bases from V and 5 bases from J, leaving 17 bases between. DNA of the CDR3: TGTGCCAGCAGTGAGGCAGCACAGCCACCCCACGAGCAGTACTTC. Its translation: CASSEAAQPPHEQYF.

V gene TRBV16 combines with J gene TRBJ1-4; D call uncertain. Germline loops: CDR1 KGHSY, CDR2 FQNENV. V lost 4 bases and J lost 0, with 6 bases in between. The CDR3 loop spans 14 amino acids. The CDR3 here is CASSRGATNEKLFF. CDR3 sequence (DNA): TGTGCCAGCAGCCGGGGAGCAACTAATGAAAAACTGTTTTTT.

This clone has just one count. The genes are TRBV30 and TRBJ1-1, with D uncertain. This CDR3 is built from 12 residues. Trimming took 4 bases from V and 1 from J, leaving 7 bases between them. In germline, CDR1 is GTSNPN, CDR2 SVGIG (reference sequence). CDR3 amino acids: CAWTRGNTEAFF. In nucleotides, the CDR3 is TGTGCCTGGACACGGGGGAACACTGAAGCTTTCTTT.

The chain couples TRBV27 to TRBJ1-2, with 8 bases lining up with TRBD1. CDR3 size: 15 residues. Germline V gives CDR1 MNHEY, CDR2 SMNVEV (reference sequence). After removal of 2 bases from V and 5 bases from J, the junction contained 7 bases not matched to a gene. CDR3 bases: TGTGCCAGCAGTTTAAAAATAACAGGGGGATATGGCTACACCTTC. Translation gives CASSLKITGGYGYTF.

J is TRBJ2-6 and V is TRBV4-2, with no clear D. This CDR3 comprises 16 residues. Germline V CDR1 and CDR2: LGHNA, YNFKEQ. The ends were cut back, 1 base at V and 0 bases at J, with 7 bases in the middle. CDR3 loop: CASSQAYGSGANVLTF. As DNA, the CDR3 is TGTGCCAGCAGCCAAGCGTACGGCTCTGGGGCCAACGTCCTGACTTTC.

This clone has only one observation. The V and J genes are TRBV4-1 and TRBJ2-3; D is perhaps TRBD1 (5 bases). The CDR3 totals 14 residues. Germline CDR1 reads MGHRA; CDR2 reads YSYEKL. V lost 7 bases and J lost 2, with 13 bases in between. In DNA, the CDR3 is TGCGCCAGCAAAGATGGGGCGCCCACAGATACGCAGTATTTT. Translating it yields CASKDGAPTDTQYF.

The CDR3 here is CASSQWTRANYGYTF. Here the CDR3 DNA reads TGTGCCAGCAGCCAATGGACAAGAGCTAACTATGGCTACACCTTC. The gene calls are TRBV3-1 (or the pseudogene TRBV3-2) and TRBJ1-2, with D tentatively TRBD1 (5 bases). This CDR3 is 15 amino acids long. The V end was cut by 2 bases, the J end by 0 bases, with 10 bases between. CDR1 LGHDT and CDR2 YNNKEL come from the germline V gene (reference sequence).

The chain's CDR3 is CASSYRTESPLHF. The CDR3 coding sequence is TGTGCCAGCAGTTACAGGACGGAATCACCCCTCCACTTT. V gene TRBV2 combines with J gene TRBJ1-6; D perhaps matches TRBD1 (5 bases). Germline CDR1 is SNHLY and CDR2 is FYNNEI. The CDR3 totals 13 residues. Trimming removed 5 bases from V and 10 bases from J, with 12 bases in between.

This clone was counted once. The chain joins TRBV3-1 (or the pseudogene TRBV3-2) to TRBJ1-6, with a tentative D call TRBD1 (5 bases). V lost 0 bases and J 14 bases, leaving 14 bases between the germline ends. Germline V lookup: CDR1 LGHDT, CDR2 YNNKEL (reference sequence). The CDR3 extends over 14 amino acids. In DNA, the CDR3 is TGTGCCAGCAGCCAAGATCCCGGTGCCAGGGCCCTCCACTTT. It codes for CASSQDPGARALHF.

V gene TRBV3-1 (or the pseudogene TRBV3-2) combines with J gene TRBJ2-1; D gene ambiguous. V shed 3 bases and J shed 3 bases, with 15 bases lying between them. The CDR3 length is 16 residues. Germline V gene sequence: CDR1 LGHDT, CDR2 YNNKEL (reference sequence). The CDR3 is CASSQILESVYNEQFF. The CDR3 DNA reads TGTGCCAGCAGCCAGATATTGGAGAGTGTCTACAATGAGCAGTTCTTC.

V gene TRBV12-5 combines with J gene TRBJ2-3, with D hard to call. The CDR3 has 15 residues. The ends were cut back, 1 base at V and 0 bases at J, with 8 bases in the middle. Germline values: CDR1 LGHNT, CDR2 FRNRAP. For the CDR3, the DNA is TGTGCTAGTGGTTTGGACAGCCCTAGCACAGATACGCAGTATTTT. This gives the protein CASGLDSPSTDTQYF.

This clone has ten or more counts. The chain has TRBV9 and TRBJ2-7, with TRBD2 matching 11 bases. The CDR3 length is 15 residues. The J segment lost 3 bases and the V segment lost 3 bases, leaving 5 bases of the junction unmatched. The germline gives CDR1 SGDLS, CDR2 YYNGEE. This chain's CDR3 is CASSATGTSGYEQYF. The CDR3 DNA is TGTGCCAGCAGCGCTACCGGGACTAGCGGCTACGAGCAGTACTTC.

This clone was seen just once. The CDR3 sequence: CASSFGPGLAGTYYNEQFF. DNA of the CDR3: TGTGCCAGCAGCTTTGGCCCGGGACTAGCGGGGACCTATTACAATGAGCAGTTCTTC. The chain joins TRBV5-4 to TRBJ2-1; 13 bases agree with TRBD2. Germline CDR1 SGHNT, CDR2 YYREEE (reference sequence). The ends lost 2 bases at V and 4 bases at J; junction bases unmatched: 12. This CDR3 has 19 residues.

The table lists this clone with a count of one. This chain joins TRBV4-3 and TRBJ1-1; 7 nucleotides align to TRBD1. The CDR3 is 14 residues long. V shed 4 bases, J shed 1 base, and the junction held 3 bases outside the gene matches. The germline V gene has CDR1 LGHNA and CDR2 YSLEER. In DNA form, the CDR3 reads TGCGCCAGCAGCCTCGGGACAGCGAACACTGAAGCTTTCTTT. It yields the protein CASSLGTANTEAFF.